The 6 T cell receptor beta chains in this list originate from one sample, sequenced in a study of blood T cells in healthy people across ages. Combining a sample-barcoded 5' primer with a J-beta primer mix, a second PCR ran for about 7 to 11 cycles. TCRdb re-called the 5' RACE reads through MiXCR, storing one row per CDR3 protein. The data hold 1.4 million to 1.5 million distinct CDR3 sequences, with around 42% observed a single time. Sequencing was carried out using blood. All receptors derive from a woman aged 18-29 years in good health.

This chain links TRBV27 with TRBJ2-7, with 8 bases fitting TRBD2. CDR3 size: 15 residues. The junction had 8 bases not matched to a gene; V was cut back by 6 bases and J by 1 base. The germline V gene has CDR1 MNHEY and CDR2 SMNVEV (reference sequence). The CDR3 region is CASRFSGALSYEQYF. The CDR3 coding sequence is TGTGCCAGCAGATTTAGCGGGGCCTTGTCCTACGAGCAGTACTTC.

Concerning this clonotype itself: A junction boundary mismatches the germline segment, possibly from a read error. CDR3 bases: TGTGCCATCAGCAGAGGACAGGGCTCCTATAATTCACCCCTCCACTTT. Translated: CAISRGQGSYNSPLHF. The V gene is TRBV15, the J gene TRBJ1-6; 8 bases agree with TRBD1. The CDR3 length is 16 residues. Germline lookup yields CDR1 LNHNV and CDR2 YYDKDF (reference sequence).

This chain joins TRBV18 and TRBJ2-7; a possible D gene is TRBD1 (6 bases). CDR1 is KGHSH, CDR2 LQKENI, per germline. This CDR3 spans 16 amino acids. The V end was cut by 6 bases, the J end by 0 bases, with 18 bases between. The CDR3 bases are TGTGCCAGCTCCCCTGGGGCTGGGGGCACCTCCTACGAGCAGTACTTC. It specifies CASSPGAGGTSYEQYF.

The CDR3 DNA sequence: TGCAGTGCTCCGACTAGAACTACCTACAATGAGCAGTACTTC. Amino acid sequence: CSAPTRTTYNEQYF. This rearrangement joins TRBV20-1 to TRBJ2-1; a possible D gene is TRBD2 (6 bases). The end of the DNA fits TRBJ2-7 better, so the J call may be wrong. CDR1 is DFQATT and CDR2 is SNEGSKA in the germline V gene (reference sequence). This CDR3 comprises 14 residues.

This clonotype has just a few counts. V and J are TRBV27 and TRBJ2-5; 10 bases fit TRBD2. In germline, CDR1 is MNHEY, CDR2 SMNVEV (reference sequence). J lost 4 bases, V lost 5 bases, and 10 bases had no gene match. The CDR3 runs to 16 residues. The CDR3 reads CASSPSTSGARETQYF. CDR3 DNA sequence: TGTGCCAGCAGTCCTAGTACTAGCGGGGCTCGAGAGACCCAGTACTTC.

About this clonotype itself: A junction boundary mismatches the germline segment, possibly from a read error. The V call is TRBV27, the J call TRBJ2-1; 11 positions agree with TRBD2. The CDR3 has 15 residues. Per germline, CDR1 MNHEY and CDR2 SMNVEV (reference sequence). CDR3 in DNA: TGTGCCGGCAGTTCTCTAGCGGGGGGACACAATGAGCAGTTCTTC. Protein sequence: CAGSSLAGGHNEQFF.